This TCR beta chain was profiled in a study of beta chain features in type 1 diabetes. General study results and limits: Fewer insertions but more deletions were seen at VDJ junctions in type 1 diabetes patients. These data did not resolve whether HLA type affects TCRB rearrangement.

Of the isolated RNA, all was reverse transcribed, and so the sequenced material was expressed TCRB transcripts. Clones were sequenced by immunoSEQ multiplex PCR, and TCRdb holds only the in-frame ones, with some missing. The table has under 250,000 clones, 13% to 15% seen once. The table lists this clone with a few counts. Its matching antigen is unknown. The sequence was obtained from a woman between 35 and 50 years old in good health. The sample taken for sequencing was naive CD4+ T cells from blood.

CDR3 DNA sequence: TGTGCCAGCAGCCTCCGGGGGGGGGACACTGAAGCTTTCTTT. This sequence encodes CASSLRGGDTEAFF. The chain employs TRBV7-9 and TRBJ1-1; D is possibly TRBD1 (5 bases). This CDR3 has 14 residues. V shed 5 bases and J shed 3 bases, with 13 bases lying between them. Germline CDR1 SEHNR, CDR2 FQNEAQ (reference sequence).